This is a list of T cell receptor beta chains from one sample in a study of T cell responses to AZD1222 COVID-19 vaccine. Method: immunoSEQ multiplex PCR; TCRdb's copy keeps in-frame clones and lacks some. The sample includes more than 85,000 clones, 85% to 90% seen only once; the top ten take less than 9.5%. The starting material was peripheral blood, obtained on day 0 of AZD1222 vaccination. All receptors come from an adult in good health. CDR3s include the opening cysteine and the closing phenylalanine or tryptophan. The D gene is left open where the match is weak. A row's size may be missing; if present it is once, few, many or a size class.

abundance: -; d_gene: -; v_gene: TRBV12-3/TRBV12-4; j_gene: TRBJ1-2; CDR3aa: CASSLVRGQGYTF; CDR3nt: TGTGCCAGCAGTTTAGTGCGGGGGCAGGGCTACACCTTC
abundance: -; d_gene: TRBD1; v_gene: TRBV18; j_gene: TRBJ2-1; CDR3aa: CASSATRDRAFNEQFF; CDR3nt: TGTGCCAGCTCAGCAACCCGGGACAGGGCCTTCAATGAGCAGTTCTTC
abundance: -; d_gene: TRBD2; v_gene: TRBV10-2; j_gene: TRBJ2-3; CDR3aa: CASLGLAVTDTQYF; CDR3nt: TGCGCCAGCCTCGGACTAGCGGTCACAGATACGCAGTATTTT
abundance: once; d_gene: TRBD2; v_gene: TRBV7-7; j_gene: TRBJ2-5; CDR3aa: CASSSSGLAGGTETQYF; CDR3nt: TGTGCTAGCAGCTCGAGCGGACTAGCGGGAGGGACAGAGACCCAGTACTTC
abundance: -; d_gene: -; v_gene: TRBV19; j_gene: TRBJ1-5; CDR3aa: CASSIRRGGNQPQHF; CDR3nt: TGTGCCAGTAGTATCCGCAGAGGGGGCAATCAGCCCCAGCATTTT
abundance: -; d_gene: -; v_gene: TRBV5-4; j_gene: TRBJ2-3; CDR3aa: CASSLGAKADTQYF; CDR3nt: TGTGCCAGCAGCTTGGGAGCGAAAGCAGATACGCAGTATTTT
abundance: -; d_gene: TRBD1; v_gene: TRBV19; j_gene: TRBJ2-7; CDR3aa: CASSLLGQGFYEQYF; CDR3nt: TGTGCCAGTAGCCTCCTGGGACAGGGCTTTTACGAGCAGTACTTC
abundance: few; d_gene: -; v_gene: TRBV10-1; j_gene: TRBJ2-7; CDR3aa: CASSDSIEQYF; CDR3nt: TGCGCCAGCAGTGACTCAATTGAGCAGTACTTC
abundance: -; d_gene: -; v_gene: TRBV21-1; j_gene: TRBJ2-2; CDR3aa: CASRMGEDRYTGELFF; CDR3nt: TGTGCCAGCAGAATGGGGGAGGACAGATACACCGGGGAGCTGTTTTTT
abundance: -; d_gene: -; v_gene: TRBV2; j_gene: TRBJ1-1; CDR3aa: CASSPDWRSEAFF; CDR3nt: TGTGCCAGCAGCCCGGACTGGCGATCTGAAGCTTTCTTT
abundance: -; d_gene: -; v_gene: TRBV7-3; j_gene: TRBJ1-2; CDR3aa: CASSLNPQGHGYTF; CDR3nt: TGTGCCAGCAGCTTAAATCCACAGGGTCATGGCTACACCTTC
abundance: -; d_gene: TRBD2; v_gene: TRBV10-2; j_gene: TRBJ2-5; CDR3aa: CASSTGTSGSPGQETQYF; CDR3nt: TGCGCCAGCAGCACCGGGACTAGCGGGAGTCCGGGACAAGAGACCCAGTACTTC
abundance: -; d_gene: -; v_gene: TRBV18; j_gene: TRBJ1-3; CDR3aa: CASSPTDSGNTIYF; CDR3nt: TGTGCCAGCTCACCAACAGACTCTGGAAACACCATATATTTT
abundance: -; d_gene: -; v_gene: TRBV30; j_gene: TRBJ2-1; CDR3aa: CAWRSLSYNEQFF; CDR3nt: TGTGCCTGGCGGAGTCTCTCCTACAATGAGCAGTTCTTC
abundance: -; d_gene: -; v_gene: TRBV5-1; j_gene: TRBJ1-4; CDR3aa: CASSGLGATNEKLFF; CDR3nt: TGCGCCAGCAGCGGCCTGGGGGCAACTAATGAAAAACTGTTTTTT
abundance: -; d_gene: -; v_gene: TRBV3-1/TRBV3-2; j_gene: TRBJ2-2; CDR3aa: CASSQDNGSGELFF; CDR3nt: TGTGCCAGCAGCCAAGATAATGGATCCGGGGAGCTGTTTTTT
abundance: -; d_gene: -; v_gene: TRBV7-2; j_gene: TRBJ2-2; CDR3aa: CASSLALASAGELFF; CDR3nt: TGTGCCAGCAGCTTAGCCCTAGCGAGCGCCGGGGAGCTGTTTTTT
abundance: -; d_gene: TRBD1; v_gene: TRBV6-1; j_gene: TRBJ2-1; CDR3aa: CASSARPSGQGWDEQFF; CDR3nt: TGTGCCAGCAGTGCGCGACCCTCGGGACAGGGGTGGGATGAGCAGTTCTTC
abundance: -; d_gene: -; v_gene: TRBV19; j_gene: TRBJ2-5; CDR3aa: CASSDLRGRGETQYF; CDR3nt: TGTGCCAGTAGTGACCTCAGGGGTCGAGGAGAGACCCAGTACTTC
abundance: -; d_gene: -; v_gene: TRBV6-5; j_gene: TRBJ1-6; CDR3aa: CASGVEGSYNSPLHF; CDR3nt: TGTGCCAGCGGAGTCGAAGGATCCTATAATTCACCCCTCCACTTT
abundance: -; d_gene: -; v_gene: TRBV21-1; j_gene: TRBJ2-7; CDR3aa: CASSKVSYLPYEQYF; CDR3nt: TGTGCCAGCAGCAAAGTAAGCTACCTCCCCTACGAGCAGTACTTC
abundance: -; d_gene: -; v_gene: TRBV28; j_gene: TRBJ2-6; CDR3aa: CASSFPRVTFSGANVLTF; CDR3nt: TGTGCCAGCAGTTTCCCCCGAGTAACTTTCTCTGGGGCCAACGTCCTGACTTTC
abundance: -; d_gene: -; v_gene: TRBV6-1; j_gene: TRBJ2-7; CDR3aa: CASSEALRYEQYF; CDR3nt: TGTGCCAGCAGTGAAGCCCTTCGATACGAGCAGTACTTC
abundance: once; d_gene: TRBD2; v_gene: TRBV5-8; j_gene: TRBJ2-5; CDR3aa: CASSLKTSGSQETQYF; CDR3nt: TGTGCCAGCAGCTTAAAGACTAGCGGGAGCCAGGAGACCCAGTACTTC
abundance: -; d_gene: -; v_gene: TRBV21-1; j_gene: TRBJ2-1; CDR3aa: CASSEAGASYNEQFF; CDR3nt: TGTGCCAGCAGCGAAGCGGGAGCGTCCTACAATGAGCAGTTCTTC
abundance: -; d_gene: -; v_gene: TRBV30; j_gene: TRBJ2-1; CDR3aa: CAWSWGNEQFF; CDR3nt: TGTGCCTGGAGCTGGGGGAATGAGCAGTTCTTC
abundance: -; d_gene: -; v_gene: TRBV11-3; j_gene: TRBJ2-2; CDR3aa: CASSFNSGSFDAGELFF; CDR3nt: TGTGCCAGCAGCTTTAATAGTGGGAGTTTCGACGCCGGGGAGCTGTTTTTT
abundance: -; d_gene: -; v_gene: TRBV28; j_gene: TRBJ1-1; CDR3aa: CASTPLAGGNTEAFF; CDR3nt: TGTGCCAGCACCCCTCTTGCGGGGGGAAATACTGAAGCTTTCTTT
abundance: -; d_gene: -; v_gene: TRBV5-1; j_gene: TRBJ2-3; CDR3aa: CASSPSGKSTDTQYF; CDR3nt: TGCGCCAGCAGCCCAAGCGGTAAAAGCACAGATACGCAGTATTTT
abundance: -; d_gene: TRBD1; v_gene: TRBV28; j_gene: TRBJ1-2; CDR3aa: CASSSRTGTYGYTF; CDR3nt: TGTGCCAGCAGTTCGCGGACAGGGACCTATGGCTACACCTTC
abundance: -; d_gene: -; v_gene: TRBV15; j_gene: TRBJ2-1; CDR3aa: CATSKRGIDEQFF; CDR3nt: TGTGCCACCAGCAAACGGGGCATCGATGAGCAGTTCTTC
abundance: -; d_gene: -; v_gene: TRBV5-1; j_gene: TRBJ1-5; CDR3aa: CASSLDSYSNQPQHF; CDR3nt: TGCGCCAGCAGCTTGGACTCTTATAGCAATCAGCCCCAGCATTTT
abundance: -; d_gene: -; v_gene: TRBV4-2; j_gene: TRBJ1-4; CDR3aa: CASSQEPSWGEKLFF; CDR3nt: TGTGCCAGCAGCCAAGAGCCCTCATGGGGTGAAAAACTGTTTTTT
abundance: -; d_gene: -; v_gene: TRBV5-4; j_gene: TRBJ2-3; CDR3aa: CASSAFTDTQYF; CDR3nt: TGTGCCAGCAGCGCCTTTACAGATACGCAGTATTTT
abundance: -; d_gene: -; v_gene: TRBV27; j_gene: TRBJ2-2; CDR3aa: CASRPLSNTGELFF; CDR3nt: TGTGCCAGCAGGCCACTATCGAACACCGGGGAGCTGTTTTTT
abundance: -; d_gene: -; v_gene: TRBV5-1; j_gene: TRBJ1-6; CDR3aa: CASSLTGTADNSPLHF; CDR3nt: TGCGCCAGCAGCTTGACGGGGACGGCAGATAATTCACCCCTCCACTTT
abundance: -; d_gene: -; v_gene: TRBV10-3; j_gene: TRBJ2-7; CDR3aa: CAISESNGGAQYEQYF; CDR3nt: TGTGCCATCAGTGAGTCGAATGGCGGGGCGCAATACGAGCAGTACTTC
abundance: once; d_gene: TRBD1; v_gene: TRBV3-1/TRBV3-2; j_gene: TRBJ2-6; CDR3aa: CASRVGTGSSGANVLTF; CDR3nt: TGTGCCAGCAGAGTCGGGACAGGTTCTTCTGGGGCCAACGTCCTGACTTTC
abundance: -; d_gene: -; v_gene: TRBV4-2; j_gene: TRBJ2-4; CDR3aa: CASSQSSGLAKNIQYF; CDR3nt: TGTGCCAGCAGCCAATCTTCGGGACTAGCCAAAAACATTCAGTACTTC
abundance: -; d_gene: -; v_gene: TRBV6-2/TRBV6-3; j_gene: TRBJ1-3; CDR3aa: CASSSLDLFGNTIYF; CDR3nt: TGTGCCAGCAGTTCCTTGGACTTGTTCGGAAACACCATATATTTT
abundance: -; d_gene: -; v_gene: TRBV5-1; j_gene: TRBJ1-4; CDR3aa: CASSLQGGEKLFF; CDR3nt: TGCGCCAGCAGCTTACAGGGAGGTGAAAAACTGTTTTTT
abundance: -; d_gene: -; v_gene: TRBV5-4; j_gene: TRBJ1-1; CDR3aa: CASGDNKNTEAFF; CDR3nt: TGTGCCAGCGGTGATAATAAGAACACTGAAGCTTTCTTT
abundance: -; d_gene: TRBD1; v_gene: TRBV6-5; j_gene: TRBJ1-2; CDR3aa: CASSPGQLVIYGYTF; CDR3nt: TGTGCCAGCAGCCCGGGACAGCTAGTTATCTATGGCTACACCTTC
abundance: -; d_gene: -; v_gene: TRBV23-1; j_gene: TRBJ1-1; CDR3aa: CASSPLPGTQGAFF; CDR3nt: TGCGCCAGCAGCCCACTACCCGGGACTCAGGGAGCTTTCTTT
abundance: once; d_gene: TRBD1; v_gene: TRBV6-2/TRBV6-3; j_gene: TRBJ2-3; CDR3aa: CASSSHPGQGAGDTQYF; CDR3nt: TGTGCCAGCAGTTCCCACCCCGGACAGGGGGCTGGAGATACGCAGTATTTT
abundance: -; d_gene: TRBD1; v_gene: TRBV11-2; j_gene: TRBJ1-2; CDR3aa: CASSLNRGQGLGYTF; CDR3nt: TGTGCCAGCAGCTTAAATAGGGGACAGGGTTTGGGCTACACCTTC